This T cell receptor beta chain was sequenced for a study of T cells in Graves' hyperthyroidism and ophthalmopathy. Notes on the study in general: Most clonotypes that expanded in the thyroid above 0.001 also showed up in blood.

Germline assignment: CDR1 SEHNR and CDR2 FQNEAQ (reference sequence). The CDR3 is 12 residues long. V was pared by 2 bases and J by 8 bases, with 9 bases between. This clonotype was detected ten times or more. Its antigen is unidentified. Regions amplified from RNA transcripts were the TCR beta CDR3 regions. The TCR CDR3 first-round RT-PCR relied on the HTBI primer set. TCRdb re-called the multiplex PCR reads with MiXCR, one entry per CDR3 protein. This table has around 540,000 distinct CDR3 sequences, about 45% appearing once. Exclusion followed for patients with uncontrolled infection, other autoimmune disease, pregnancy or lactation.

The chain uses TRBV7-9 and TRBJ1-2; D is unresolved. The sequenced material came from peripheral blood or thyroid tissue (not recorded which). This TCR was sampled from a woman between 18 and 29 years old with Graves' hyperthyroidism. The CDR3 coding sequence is TGTGCCAGCAGCTTAACAGACTTCGGCTACACCTTC. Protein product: CASSLTDFGYTF. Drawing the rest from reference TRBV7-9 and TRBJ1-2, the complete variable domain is DTGVSQNPRHKITKRGQNVTFRCDPISEHNRLYWYRQTLGQGPEFLTYFQNEAQLEKSRLLSDRFSAERPKGSFSTLEIQRTEQGDSAMYLCASSLTDFGYTFGSGTRLTVV.